A selection of T cell receptor beta chains follows, all from one sample in a study of T cell clusters in autoimmune cytopenias. Reprocessing the multiplex PCR reads, TCRdb reports a single entry for every CDR3 protein and omits DNA. With fewer than 7,000 distinct CDR3 sequences in the sample, the ten largest clones hold 50% to 65%. The same sample was also studied in work on T cell repertoires in aging, cancer and after chemotherapy.

The sequenced sample consisted of peripheral blood. The receptors come from a human donor in good health. Both conserved end residues are part of each CDR3. Each record gives: J gene, clone size, V gene, CDR3 length, CDR3 protein. The size of a clone is reported for some rows only, either as once, few or many, or as a class for expanded clones.

TRBJ2-1 - TRBV12-3/TRBV12-4 14 CASDQGQGYDEQFF
TRBJ1-6 - TRBV6-5 16 CASSELAERARSPLHF
TRBJ1-1 - TRBV6-2/TRBV6-3 11 CASTHAREAFF
TRBJ2-6 - TRBV5-6 20 CASSPRQGLSIASGANVLTF
TRBJ2-2 - TRBV5-4 15 CASSLVQGGTGELFF
TRBJ1-5 - TRBV30 16 CASSIGGLRSNQPQHF
TRBJ1-3 - TRBV5-5 17 CASSSTPWVDSGNTIYF
TRBJ1-1 - TRBV10-3 13 CAIGQGGNTEAFF
TRBJ2-1 - TRBV27 12 CASSTQREEQFF
TRBJ2-3 - TRBV6-1 14 CASRGWIGTDTQYF
TRBJ2-2 - TRBV12-3/TRBV12-4 14 CASSQDRAGGELFF
TRBJ2-3 - TRBV11-2 17 CASSRAGLAFSTDTQYF
TRBJ1-5 - TRBV5-5 14 CASSRTDSNQPQHF
TRBJ2-7 - TRBV12-3/TRBV12-4 13 CASRSQESYEQYF
TRBJ1-2 - TRBV15 14 CATSSPEKSYGYTF
TRBJ2-3 - TRBV5-6 15 CASSRGLAGLDTQYF
TRBJ1-3 - TRBV30 16 CAWSDLTTWGGNTIYF
TRBJ2-2 - TRBV6-5 17 CASSLRTSGRRTGELFF
TRBJ2-7 - TRBV19 14 CASTEGQPPYEQYF
TRBJ2-3 medium-sized TRBV18 11 CASSNTDTQYF
TRBJ2-1 - TRBV6-5 14 CASSYVRSYNEQFF
TRBJ1-2 - TRBV29-1 12 CSVILGGYGYTF
TRBJ2-7 - TRBV6-6 17 CASSYSNAVTGSYEQYF
TRBJ1-2 - TRBV29-1 13 CSVGADRDYGYTF
TRBJ2-1 - TRBV6-6 16 CASSYPGTSGKDEQFF
TRBJ1-3 - TRBV19 15 CASSTRQGSGNTIYF
TRBJ2-5 - TRBV6-2/TRBV6-3 15 CASSLPLASGETQYF
TRBJ1-1 - TRBV27 14 CASRWTGRNTEAFF
TRBJ2-7 - TRBV19 14 CATTIGQGPYEQYF
TRBJ1-5 - TRBV6-5 15 CASGPGQGTPQPQHF
TRBJ2-2 - TRBV10-3 12 CAGAPNTGELFF
TRBJ1-4 - TRBV5-5 14 CASSTRTGNEKLFF
TRBJ1-2 - TRBV5-4 14 CASSLATGSYGYTF
TRBJ2-1 medium-sized TRBV7-6 11 CASSSGDEQFF
TRBJ1-2 - TRBV12-3/TRBV12-4 15 CASSPEGRRMRGYTF
TRBJ2-1 medium-sized TRBV11-1 11 CASSWDFEQFF
TRBJ2-1 - TRBV18 13 CASSPSLADEQFF
TRBJ2-7 - TRBV6-6 12 CASSYSRDEQYF
TRBJ2-1 medium-sized TRBV29-1 14 CSVLLAGRYNEQFF
TRBJ2-3 medium-sized TRBV6-5 16 CASLPGRRRGTDTQYF
TRBJ2-1 - TRBV29-1 15 CSARSSGGLYNEQFF
TRBJ2-5 - TRBV5-1 16 CASSLTSGRVGETQYF
TRBJ2-7 - TRBV6-1 13 CASAIEQGYEQYF
TRBJ2-5 - TRBV5-5 17 CASSSGLAGPRQETQYF
TRBJ2-1 - TRBV27 12 CASQSRLGEQFF
TRBJ2-3 - TRBV12-3/TRBV12-4 16 CASPTPRGRFTDTQYF
TRBJ1-4 - TRBV10-3 16 CAISESMDRASKELFF
TRBJ2-5 - TRBV5-6 15 CASSFRTGGLETQYF
TRBJ2-6 - TRBV19 17 CASTPGQWLSGANVLTF
TRBJ1-1 - TRBV19 15 CASKLRDRGNTEAFF
TRBJ1-2 - TRBV27 15 CASSLSPDRGYGYTF
TRBJ2-7 - TRBV11-1 13 CASSQPPSYEQYF
TRBJ1-1 - TRBV5-4 14 CASSLAVGNTEAFF
TRBJ2-5 - TRBV10-3 13 CATSTGTQETQYF
TRBJ1-1 - TRBV27 14 CASTQRAAGTEAFF